This T cell receptor beta chain was observed in a study of early T cells in non-severe SARS-CoV-2 infection. Using its own MiXCR run on the 5' RACE reads, TCRdb lists one record per CDR3 protein. The sample yields tens of thousands of distinct CDR3 sequences, 7% to 10% seen once. This clonotype was seen a few times. The CDR3 sequence is 13 residues long. The V gene's germline CDR1 is LNHDA and CDR2 SQIVND (reference sequence). The ends were cut back, 10 bases at V and 2 bases at J, with 15 bases in the middle. Sequencing input: whole blood. This sequence joins TRBV19 and TRBJ2-7; D may be TRBD2 (6 bases). The receptor was derived from an adult who was a healthcare worker with PCR-confirmed SARS-CoV-2 infection or an uninfected control (not recorded which). The CDR3 region is CATRRGPTYEQYF. CDR3 coding DNA: TGTGCCACCCGGAGGGGACCGACCTACGAGCAGTACTTC.